This TCR beta chain was retrieved from a study of blood T cells in healthy people across ages. Study-level background: About one barcoded beta molecule per two T cells was captured by template switching. Findings of the study overall: Significant beta diversity loss was already apparent by age 40, declining roughly linearly.

The J segment lost 5 bases and the V segment lost 4 bases, leaving 16 bases of the junction unmatched. There are 17 residues in the CDR3. Germline CDR1 reads LGHDT; CDR2 reads YNNKEL (reference sequence). Each donor gave about 9.3 milliliters of peripheral blood. Using a J-beta primer mix together with a sample-barcoded 5' primer, a second PCR was run for roughly 6 to 11 cycles. TCRdb called the 5' RACE reads again in MiXCR, with one record for every CDR3 protein. The data contain around 1,000,000 distinct CDR3 sequences, roughly two fifths of them singletons. On this clonotype: What it binds is unknown.

The clonotype comes from a man younger than 35 in good health. This sequence joins TRBV3-1 and TRBJ1-1; 7 nucleotides match TRBD1. The specimen was blood. The CDR3 DNA reads as TGTGCCAGCAGCCTACAGGGGAAGATAGGTTATGGTACTGAAGCTTTCTTT. It is translated as CASSLQGKIGYGTEAFF.